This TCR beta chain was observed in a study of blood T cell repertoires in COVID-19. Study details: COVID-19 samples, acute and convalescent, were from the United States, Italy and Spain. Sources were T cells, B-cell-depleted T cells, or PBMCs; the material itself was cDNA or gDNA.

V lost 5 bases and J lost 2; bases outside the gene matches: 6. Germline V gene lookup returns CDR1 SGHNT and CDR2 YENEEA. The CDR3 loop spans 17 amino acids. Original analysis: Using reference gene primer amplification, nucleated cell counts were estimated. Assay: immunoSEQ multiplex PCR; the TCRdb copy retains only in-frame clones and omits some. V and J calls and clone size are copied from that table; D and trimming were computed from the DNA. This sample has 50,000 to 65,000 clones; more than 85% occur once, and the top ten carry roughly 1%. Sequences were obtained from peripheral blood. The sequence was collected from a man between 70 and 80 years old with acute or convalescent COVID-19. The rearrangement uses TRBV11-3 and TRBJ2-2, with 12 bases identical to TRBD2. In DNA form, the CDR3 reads TGTGCCAGCAGCCCCCTAGCGGGAGGGCCTAACACCGGGGAGCTGTTTTTT. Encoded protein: CASSPLAGGPNTGELFF.